This is a list of T cell receptor beta chains from one sample in a study of T cell clones after liver transplantation. Generated by immunoSEQ multiplex PCR, the TCRdb table keeps only in-frame clones and is missing some. This sample yields some 20,000 clones, of which 88% are seen a single time; approximately 13% belongs to the top ten. The sample here was CD8+ T cells from blood, taken before liver transplant. Receptors originate from a human donor who received a liver transplant. The CDR3 runs from the conserved cysteine through the conserved F or W. Fields, in order: J gene, D gene, V gene, clone size, CDR3 DNA, CDR3 protein. The D gene is left open where the match is weak. Where a row states a size, it is once, few, many or the class of an expanded clone; other rows omit it.

J gene: TRBJ2-2
D gene: TRBD2
V gene: TRBV7-2
clone size: -
CDR3 DNA: TGTGCCAGCAGCTTGGGCCTAGCGGGAGCCGGGGAGCTGTTTTTT
CDR3 protein: CASSLGLAGAGELFF

J gene: TRBJ1-2
D gene: -
V gene: TRBV5-1
clone size: -
CDR3 DNA: TGCGCCAGCAGCCGGGAAAACAGTGGTGGGTCTAATGGCTACACCTTC
CDR3 protein: CASSRENSGGSNGYTF

J gene: TRBJ2-7
D gene: TRBD1
V gene: TRBV28
clone size: -
CDR3 DNA: TGTGCCAGCAGTTTACCGCGGGACAGGGCAGCCTACGAGCAGTACTTC
CDR3 protein: CASSLPRDRAAYEQYF

J gene: TRBJ1-5
D gene: -
V gene: TRBV7-9
clone size: -
CDR3 DNA: TGTGCCAGCAGCTCCGGACAGCACAATCAGCCCCAGCATTTT
CDR3 protein: CASSSGQHNQPQHF

J gene: TRBJ2-1
D gene: TRBD2
V gene: TRBV11-2
clone size: -
CDR3 DNA: TGTGCCAGCAGCTTAAGCCAGCGGGAGGTTACTGAGCAGTTCTTC
CDR3 protein: CASSLSQREVTEQFF

J gene: TRBJ2-7
D gene: TRBD2
V gene: TRBV10-3
clone size: -
CDR3 DNA: TGTGCCATCAGTGACCGGACTAGAGATCCCTACGAGCAGTACTTC
CDR3 protein: CAISDRTRDPYEQYF

J gene: TRBJ2-7
D gene: -
V gene: TRBV21-1
clone size: -
CDR3 DNA: TGTGCCAGCAGCAAAGGAAGGAGGGGGCGGAAAAATGAGGAGCAGTACTTC
CDR3 protein: CASSKGRRGRKNEEQYF

J gene: TRBJ1-5
D gene: TRBD1
V gene: TRBV4-1
clone size: -
CDR3 DNA: TGCGCCAGCAGCCAAGTTACAGGGGACCAGCCCCAGCATTTT
CDR3 protein: CASSQVTGDQPQHF

J gene: TRBJ2-7
D gene: TRBD2
V gene: TRBV19
clone size: -
CDR3 DNA: TGTGCCAGTAGTATAACTAGCGGTTACTCCTACGAGCAGTACTTC
CDR3 protein: CASSITSGYSYEQYF

J gene: TRBJ2-5
D gene: -
V gene: TRBV7-2
clone size: -
CDR3 DNA: TGTGCCAGCAGCCGAAGGGCAGCGAGACAAGAGACCCAGTACTTC
CDR3 protein: CASSRRAARQETQYF

J gene: TRBJ1-1
D gene: -
V gene: TRBV10-3
clone size: -
CDR3 DNA: TGTGCCATCACCACCGGGATTGGGCATATGGGGAACACTGAAGCTTTCTTT
CDR3 protein: CAITTGIGHMGNTEAFF

J gene: TRBJ1-5
D gene: -
V gene: TRBV12-2
clone size: -
CDR3 DNA: TGTGCAAGTCGTTATACAGCAATGGGGGGCAATCAGCCCCAGCATTTT
CDR3 protein: CASRYTAMGGNQPQHF

J gene: TRBJ2-7
D gene: -
V gene: TRBV30
clone size: once
CDR3 DNA: TGTGCCTGGACCCTGGACAGCTACGAGCAGTACTTC
CDR3 protein: CAWTLDSYEQYF

J gene: TRBJ1-1
D gene: -
V gene: TRBV5-6
clone size: -
CDR3 DNA: TGTGCCAGCAGCTTTAGTGACGACACTGAAGCTTTCTTT
CDR3 protein: CASSFSDDTEAFF

J gene: TRBJ2-5
D gene: TRBD2
V gene: TRBV6-5
clone size: -
CDR3 DNA: TGTGCCAGCAGTTACTCGGCTAGCGGGCAAGAGACCCAGTACTTC
CDR3 protein: CASSYSASGQETQYF

J gene: TRBJ2-1
D gene: TRBD2
V gene: TRBV18
clone size: -
CDR3 DNA: TGTGCCAGCTCACAACCCCCGGGGGGGTCCTACAATGAGCAGTTCTTC
CDR3 protein: CASSQPPGGSYNEQFF

J gene: TRBJ2-7
D gene: TRBD1
V gene: TRBV28
clone size: -
CDR3 DNA: TGTGCCAGCAGTTTTGGACAGGGGGCGGGGGAGCAGTACTTC
CDR3 protein: CASSFGQGAGEQYF

J gene: TRBJ2-1
D gene: TRBD2
V gene: TRBV4-1
clone size: -
CDR3 DNA: TGCGCCAGCAGCCAAGGGCTAGCGGGATACAATGAGCAGTTCTTC
CDR3 protein: CASSQGLAGYNEQFF

J gene: TRBJ2-7
D gene: TRBD1
V gene: TRBV4-1
clone size: -
CDR3 DNA: TGCGCCAGCAGCCAAGGACAGGGGGCGCCCTACGAGCAGTACTTC
CDR3 protein: CASSQGQGAPYEQYF

J gene: TRBJ2-7
D gene: -
V gene: TRBV28
clone size: -
CDR3 DNA: TGTGCCAGCAGTTTTTACGACGAGCAGTACTTC
CDR3 protein: CASSFYDEQYF

J gene: TRBJ1-4
D gene: TRBD1
V gene: TRBV5-1
clone size: -
CDR3 DNA: TGCGCCAGCAGCTTCCGGGACAGTTCAACTAATGAAAAACTGTTTTTT
CDR3 protein: CASSFRDSSTNEKLFF

J gene: TRBJ2-7
D gene: -
V gene: TRBV2
clone size: -
CDR3 DNA: TGTGCCAGCAGTGAAGGATGGCCTGACAGAAACTACGAGCAGTACTTC
CDR3 protein: CASSEGWPDRNYEQYF

J gene: TRBJ2-7
D gene: -
V gene: TRBV27
clone size: -
CDR3 DNA: TGTGCCAGCAGTCAGGGACACCTTAGCTCCTACGAGCAGTACTTC
CDR3 protein: CASSQGHLSSYEQYF

J gene: TRBJ2-7
D gene: -
V gene: TRBV19
clone size: -
CDR3 DNA: TGTGCCAGTAGTATAGGGGATCATTCCTACTACGAGCAGTACTTC
CDR3 protein: CASSIGDHSYYEQYF

J gene: TRBJ2-1
D gene: TRBD1
V gene: TRBV9
clone size: -
CDR3 DNA: TGTGCCAGCAGCACCCTAGGACAGGGAGGTGAGCAGTTCTTC
CDR3 protein: CASSTLGQGGEQFF

J gene: TRBJ1-2
D gene: -
V gene: TRBV7-9
clone size: -
CDR3 DNA: TGTGCCAGCAGCTTGGACAGCTATGGCTACACCTTC
CDR3 protein: CASSLDSYGYTF

J gene: TRBJ2-7
D gene: -
V gene: TRBV7-9
clone size: -
CDR3 DNA: TGTGCCAGCAGCTCTCCCCTCGCCTACGAGCAGTACTTC
CDR3 protein: CASSSPLAYEQYF

J gene: TRBJ1-2
D gene: -
V gene: TRBV7-6
clone size: -
CDR3 DNA: TGTGCCAGCAGCGAGCAGGGTGCTAACTATGGCTACACCTTC
CDR3 protein: CASSEQGANYGYTF

J gene: TRBJ2-7
D gene: TRBD2
V gene: TRBV7-6
clone size: -
CDR3 DNA: TGTGCCAGCAGCTCGGGACTAGCGGTAACCGAGCAGTACTTC
CDR3 protein: CASSSGLAVTEQYF

J gene: TRBJ2-7
D gene: TRBD1
V gene: TRBV6-5
clone size: -
CDR3 DNA: TGTGCCAGCACCGCGGACAGGGCGCGCGAGCAGTACTTC
CDR3 protein: CASTADRAREQYF